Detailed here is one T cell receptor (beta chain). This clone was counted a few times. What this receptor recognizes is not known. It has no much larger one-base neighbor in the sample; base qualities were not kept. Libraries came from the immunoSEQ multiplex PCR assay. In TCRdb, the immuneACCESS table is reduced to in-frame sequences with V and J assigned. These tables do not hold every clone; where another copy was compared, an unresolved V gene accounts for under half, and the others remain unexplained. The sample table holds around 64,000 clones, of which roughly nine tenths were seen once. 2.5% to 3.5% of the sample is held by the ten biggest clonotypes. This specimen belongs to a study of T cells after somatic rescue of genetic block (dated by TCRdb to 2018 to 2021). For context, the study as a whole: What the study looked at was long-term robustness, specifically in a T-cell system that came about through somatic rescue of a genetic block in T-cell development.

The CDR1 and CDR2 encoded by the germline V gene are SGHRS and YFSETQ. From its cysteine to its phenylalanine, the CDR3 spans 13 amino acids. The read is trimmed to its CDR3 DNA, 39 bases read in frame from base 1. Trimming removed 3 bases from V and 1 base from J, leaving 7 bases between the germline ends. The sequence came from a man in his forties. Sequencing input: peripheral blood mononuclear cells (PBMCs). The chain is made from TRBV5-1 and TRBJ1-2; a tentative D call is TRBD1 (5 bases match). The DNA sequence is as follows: TGCGCCAGCAGCTCAGGGTATAACTATGGCTACACCTTC. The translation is CASSSGYNYGYTF.